A selection of T cell receptor beta chains follows, all from one sample in a study of OX40 agonist ivuxolimab in advanced cancers. Profiled with immunoSEQ multiplex PCR; TCRdb holds only in-frame clones, not every one. The sample shows approximately 90,000 clones, roughly nine tenths of them seen only once. The sample consisted of CD4+ or CD8+ T cells sorted from blood, taken in a trial of the OX40 agonist ivuxolimab. The receptors were gathered from an adult with an advanced solid tumor such as melanoma, head and neck, liver or kidney cancer. Each CDR3 is given with its conserved first and last residue. Each record gives: clone size, J gene, V gene, CDR3 protein. The listing skips clone size in some rows; elsewhere it reads once, few, many or a size class.

-,TRBJ2-3,TRBV4-3,CASSLDPLRRYF
-,TRBJ2-6,TRBV7-9,CASSSGTSSGANVLTF
-,TRBJ2-3,TRBV4-3,CASSQEGNSGGPTDTQYF
-,TRBJ2-7,TRBV27,CASSSNKAGGREQYF
-,TRBJ2-3,TRBV7-2,CASSLMGAGGKDTQYF
-,TRBJ1-6,TRBV5-1,CASSLGAGGNSPLHF
-,TRBJ1-1,TRBV10-1,CASSADGNTEAFF
-,TRBJ1-5,TRBV5-6,CASSFFRVKNQPQHF
-,TRBJ1-2,TRBV6-5,CASSLKGDYGYTF
many,TRBJ1-5,TRBV9,CASSVNRQPQHF
few,TRBJ1-5,TRBV6-1,CASSEQGVGGNQPQHF
-,TRBJ2-7,TRBV7-6,CASTRPGGEQYF
once,TRBJ1-1,TRBV5-6,CASSPPSGGTEAFF
once,TRBJ2-1,TRBV2,CASSGSDRVLNEQFF
-,TRBJ2-2,TRBV30,CAWSLGFFDTGELFF
-,TRBJ1-1,TRBV6-5,CASSYTTYEARAFF
-,TRBJ2-3,TRBV11-1,CASSLPPGTGATDTQYF
-,TRBJ2-5,TRBV5-1,CASSSAGASGQETQYF
-,TRBJ2-2,TRBV11-1,CASSLAGTNTGELFF
-,TRBJ2-3,TRBV27,CASSERRGTDTQYF
few,TRBJ2-1,TRBV7-6,CASSQGIISYNEQFF
few,TRBJ1-1,TRBV7-2,CASSSGTGYGETEAFF
-,TRBJ2-2,TRBV10-1,CADIRGRVGELFF
-,TRBJ2-5,TRBV5-1,CASSLSDRGVVETQYF
-,TRBJ2-7,TRBV6-5,CASRRRDSKQYF
-,TRBJ1-1,TRBV7-2,CASSPTGGNTEAFF
few,TRBJ2-7,TRBV10-3,CASSPGPRSSYEQYF
-,TRBJ1-5,TRBV18,CASSQQAHQPQHF
-,TRBJ2-5,TRBV7-9,CASSLKGGETQYF
once,TRBJ1-2,TRBV7-2,CASSLLERGYTF
-,TRBJ2-5,TRBV5-1,CASSYRSGTSGGLGETQYF
-,TRBJ2-7,TRBV5-1,CASSLRDLSYEQYF
-,TRBJ2-5,TRBV11-1,CASSLGDRDQETQYF
-,TRBJ1-5,TRBV6-5,CASSLRNNQPQHF
-,TRBJ1-2,TRBV19,CASSIEKGREVF
-,TRBJ2-3,TRBV27,CASVRTGYTDTQYF
-,TRBJ2-3,TRBV5-5,CASSWTGLVDTQYF
-,TRBJ2-2,TRBV6-5,CASRGTGGTGELFF
-,TRBJ2-7,TRBV29-1,CSALTGDSSREQYF